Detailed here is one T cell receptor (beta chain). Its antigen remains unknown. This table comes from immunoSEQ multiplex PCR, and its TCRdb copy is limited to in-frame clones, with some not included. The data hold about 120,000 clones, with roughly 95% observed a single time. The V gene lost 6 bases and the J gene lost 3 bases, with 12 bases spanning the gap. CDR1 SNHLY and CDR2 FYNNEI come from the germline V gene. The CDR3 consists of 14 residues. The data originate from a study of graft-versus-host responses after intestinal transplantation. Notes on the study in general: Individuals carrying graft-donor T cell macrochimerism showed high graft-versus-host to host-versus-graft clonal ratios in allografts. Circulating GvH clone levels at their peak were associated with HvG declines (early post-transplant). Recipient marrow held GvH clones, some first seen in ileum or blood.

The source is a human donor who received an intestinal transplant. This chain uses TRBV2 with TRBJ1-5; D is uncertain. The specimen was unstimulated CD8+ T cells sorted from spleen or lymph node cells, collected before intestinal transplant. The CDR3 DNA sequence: TGTGCCAGCAGAGAGTCGGGTTACAATCAGCCCCAGCATTTT. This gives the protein CASRESGYNQPQHF. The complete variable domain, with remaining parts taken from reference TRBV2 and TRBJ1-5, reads EPEVTQTPSHQVTQMGQEVILRCVPISNHLYFYWYRQILGQKVEFLVSFYNNEISEKSEIFDDQFSVERPDGSNFTLKIRSTKLEDSAMYFCASRESGYNQPQHFGDGTRLSIL.